This T cell receptor beta chain was recovered during a study of post-analysis software for immune sequencing data. Whole-study context: The courses of disease that were included comprised relapsing-remitting, secondary progressive and progressive-relapsing multiple sclerosis.

The library was made from cDNA and included unique molecular identifiers. TCRdb re-analysed the PCR reads in MiXCR, keeping a single row per CDR3 protein. The sample includes about 820,000 distinct CDR3 sequences, around 50% of them seen just once. Findings and limits, study-wide: When compared against controls, multiple sclerosis patients showed significantly lower normalized Chao1 diversity. Comparison of patients with controls showed five TRBV segments more frequent in patients, TRBV5-6, TRBV5-1 and TRBV20-1 among them. Batch-mates among the samples co-clustered strongly by F measure.

V gave up 5 bases and J gave up 5 bases, with 19 bases separating them. Per germline, CDR1 MDHEN and CDR2 SYDVKM. This CDR3 comprises 15 residues. With regard to this clonotype: The antigen remains undetermined.

The clonotype comes from a girl between 5 and 17 years old with multiple sclerosis. The specimen was blood. The chain has TRBV28 and TRBJ2-7; tentatively, D is TRBD1 (6 bases). CDR3 DNA: TGTGCCAGCAGTCGGAACAGGGAAAATCGTAACGAGCAGTACTTC. Protein product: CASSRNRENRNEQYF.